A selection of T cell receptor beta chains follows, all from one sample in a study of blood T cell repertoires in COVID-19. This table comes from immunoSEQ multiplex PCR, and its TCRdb copy is limited to in-frame clones, with some not included. The profile covers tens of thousands of clones, with roughly 80% appearing a single time and about a sixth taken by the ten largest. The sample consisted of peripheral blood. All receptors come from a woman aged 55 to 70 with acute or convalescent COVID-19. Each CDR3 is given with its conserved first and last residue. D genes are given only for firm matches. Clone size is not always given. Where it is, it says once, few, many or a class for expanded clones.

j_gene: TRBJ1-2
d_gene: -
v_gene: TRBV19
abundance: -
CDR3nt: TGTGCCAGTAGTATAAGGGGGACCTATGGCTACACCTTC
CDR3aa: CASSIRGTYGYTF

j_gene: TRBJ1-2
d_gene: -
v_gene: TRBV5-1
abundance: once
CDR3nt: TGCGCCAGCAGCTTGGGACAGTTAGCTAACTATGGCTACACCTTC
CDR3aa: CASSLGQLANYGYTF

j_gene: TRBJ1-2
d_gene: -
v_gene: TRBV7-2
abundance: -
CDR3nt: TGTGCCAGCAGCCTTACTTACTTGGGAGGGGTAATGGGTGGCTACACCTTC
CDR3aa: CASSLTYLGGVMGGYTF

j_gene: TRBJ1-5
d_gene: -
v_gene: TRBV2
abundance: -
CDR3nt: TGTGCCAGCAGTGAAAATGAGGCCTATCAGCCCCAGCATTTT
CDR3aa: CASSENEAYQPQHF

j_gene: TRBJ1-1
d_gene: -
v_gene: TRBV6-1
abundance: -
CDR3nt: TGTGCCAGCAGTGATTTATCCGGGGGGACTGAAGCTTTCTTT
CDR3aa: CASSDLSGGTEAFF

j_gene: TRBJ2-3
d_gene: -
v_gene: TRBV29-1
abundance: -
CDR3nt: TGCAGCGTTAGAGTCAGGGTGGACACAGATACGCAGTATTTT
CDR3aa: CSVRVRVDTDTQYF

j_gene: TRBJ1-5
d_gene: -
v_gene: TRBV7-8
abundance: -
CDR3nt: TGTGCCAGCAGCCCCCTACCCACTATAAGCAATCAGCCCCAGCATTTT
CDR3aa: CASSPLPTISNQPQHF

j_gene: TRBJ1-1
d_gene: -
v_gene: TRBV5-1
abundance: -
CDR3nt: TGCGCCAGCAGCGGGCCAGGGCAGGTTTTCTTT
CDR3aa: CASSGPGQVFF

j_gene: TRBJ2-7
d_gene: -
v_gene: TRBV20-1
abundance: -
CDR3nt: TGCAGTGCTAGTATCCGCGACGAGCAGTACTTC
CDR3aa: CSASIRDEQYF

j_gene: TRBJ2-7
d_gene: TRBD1
v_gene: TRBV3-1/TRBV3-2
abundance: -
CDR3nt: TGTGCCAGCAGCCCAATCCCAGGACAGGGATCGAACGAGCAGTACTTC
CDR3aa: CASSPIPGQGSNEQYF

j_gene: TRBJ1-5
d_gene: TRBD1
v_gene: TRBV6-2/TRBV6-3
abundance: -
CDR3nt: TGTGCCAGCAGTCAGACAGGGGGCAATCAGCCCCAGCATTTT
CDR3aa: CASSQTGGNQPQHF

j_gene: TRBJ1-2
d_gene: -
v_gene: TRBV15
abundance: -
CDR3nt: TGTGCCACCAGCAGAGGAGGCATTGATCGTTCGAACTATGGCTACACCTTC
CDR3aa: CATSRGGIDRSNYGYTF

j_gene: TRBJ1-3
d_gene: -
v_gene: TRBV2
abundance: -
CDR3nt: TGTGCCAGCAGTGGCTGGACAGAAGCTGGAAACACCATATATTTT
CDR3aa: CASSGWTEAGNTIYF

j_gene: TRBJ1-1
d_gene: -
v_gene: TRBV18
abundance: -
CDR3nt: TGTGCCAGCTCACGCAGGACAGACCTCACAAAGAACACTGAAGCTTTCTTT
CDR3aa: CASSRRTDLTKNTEAFF

j_gene: TRBJ2-3
d_gene: TRBD2
v_gene: TRBV9
abundance: -
CDR3nt: TGTGCCAGCAGCAGTCATCCCGGGACTAGCTTTCACGGCACAGATACGCAGTATTTT
CDR3aa: CASSSHPGTSFHGTDTQYF

j_gene: TRBJ1-1
d_gene: -
v_gene: TRBV3-1/TRBV3-2
abundance: -
CDR3nt: TGTGCCAGCAGCCCCCGACAAAACACTGAAGCTTTCTTT
CDR3aa: CASSPRQNTEAFF

j_gene: TRBJ2-1
d_gene: TRBD2
v_gene: TRBV2
abundance: -
CDR3nt: TGTGCCAGCAGTGAAGTAGGGAGGTTAGCGGGGGGGGAGCAGTTCTTC
CDR3aa: CASSEVGRLAGGEQFF

j_gene: TRBJ1-3
d_gene: -
v_gene: TRBV6-1
abundance: -
CDR3nt: TGTGCCAGCAGTGAGCATCGAGGGACTGGAAACACCATATATTTT
CDR3aa: CASSEHRGTGNTIYF

j_gene: TRBJ2-6
d_gene: -
v_gene: TRBV21-1
abundance: -
CDR3nt: TGTGCCAGCAGCCGAATACGGAGCATCACTGGGGCCAACGTCCTGACTTTC
CDR3aa: CASSRIRSITGANVLTF

j_gene: TRBJ1-1
d_gene: -
v_gene: TRBV30
abundance: -
CDR3nt: TGTGCCTGGAGTAGGGGGGGGAGGTATGCGGACACTGAAGCTTTCTTT
CDR3aa: CAWSRGGRYADTEAFF

j_gene: TRBJ2-3
d_gene: TRBD1
v_gene: TRBV5-1
abundance: -
CDR3nt: TGCGCCAGCGGACAGGTTTCAATCACAGATACGCAGTATTTT
CDR3aa: CASGQVSITDTQYF

j_gene: TRBJ1-2
d_gene: -
v_gene: TRBV29-1
abundance: -
CDR3nt: TGCAGCGTTAGACCGCTGCGGGATGGCTACACCTTC
CDR3aa: CSVRPLRDGYTF

j_gene: TRBJ1-5
d_gene: -
v_gene: TRBV29-1
abundance: -
CDR3nt: TGCAGCGTTGGGACACTGGATCAGCCCCAGCATTTT
CDR3aa: CSVGTLDQPQHF

j_gene: TRBJ2-7
d_gene: -
v_gene: TRBV6-5
abundance: -
CDR3nt: TGTGCCAGCAGGGCCACTTTAGACAGCACCTACGAGCAGTACTTC
CDR3aa: CASRATLDSTYEQYF

j_gene: TRBJ2-5
d_gene: -
v_gene: TRBV4-2
abundance: -
CDR3nt: TGTGCCAGCAGCCAACTTCTGGGGGCAGCCGGGGAACGAGAGACCCAGTACTTC
CDR3aa: CASSQLLGAAGERETQYF